This passage covers 11 T cell receptor beta chains from one sample sequenced in a study of cytomegalovirus exposure and HLA in healthy donors. TCRdb keeps only in-frame clones here, not all; method: immunoSEQ multiplex PCR. The repertoire includes some 260,000 clones, roughly nine tenths of them detected once, and 12% sits in the top ten. The sample taken for sequencing was PBMCs. The receptors shown here come from a man younger than 35 in good health and CMV-seropositive.

The chain employs TRBV5-1 and TRBJ1-4; 7 bases are shared with TRBD1. The CDR3 has 14 amino acids. Trimming cost V 4 bases and J 4 bases; bases outside gene matches: 4. Germline V gene data show CDR1 as SGHRS and CDR2 as YFSETQ. Written as DNA, the CDR3 is TGCGCCAGCAGCCTGGGACAGCTTAATGAAAAACTGTTTTTT. It yields the protein CASSLGQLNEKLFF. Together with reference TRBV5-1 and TRBJ1-4, the CDR3 gives the full variable domain: KAGVTQTPRYLIKTRGQQVTLSCSPISGHRSVSWYQQTPGQGLQFLFEYFSETQRNKGNFPGRFSGRQFSNSRSEMNVSTLELGDSALYLCASSLGQLNEKLFFGSGTQLSVL.

This clone was counted once. This sequence joins TRBV5-4 and TRBJ2-2; the D is unclear. This CDR3 spans 16 amino acids. Trimming removed 4 bases at V and 0 bases at J, with 13 bases between. CDR1 and CDR2 from the germline V gene are SGHNT and YYREEE (reference sequence). The CDR3 DNA follows: TGTGCCAGCAGCCCTGGCTGGGCAGCGAACACCGGGGAGCTGTTTTTT. Translation: CASSPGWAANTGELFF.

The rearrangement uses TRBV11-3 and TRBJ2-7; D remains unclear. Deletions cut 5 bases from V and 4 bases from J, with 12 bases between. Germline assignment: CDR1 SGHNT and CDR2 YENEEA. The CDR3 spans 13 residues. CDR3 loop: CASSPAAGYEQYF. In DNA form, the CDR3 reads TGTGCCAGCAGCCCGGCAGCCGGGTACGAGCAGTACTTC. Looking up the rest from reference TRBV11-3 and TRBJ2-7 gives the full variable domain: EAGVVQSPRYKIIEKKQPVAFWCNPISGHNTLYWYLQNLGQGPELLIRYENEEAVDDSQLPKDRFSAERLKGVDSTLKIQPAELGDSAVYLCASSPAAGYEQYFGPGTRLTVT.

The chain has TRBV19 and TRBJ1-5, with a weak D call TRBD1 (6 bases). V lost 7 bases and J lost 3, with 25 bases in between. Germline V gene sequence: CDR1 LNHDA, CDR2 SQIVND (reference sequence). The CDR3 is 18 amino acids. This CDR3 reads CASNTDIEQGLFNQPQHF. DNA for the CDR3: TGTGCCAGTAACACTGATATTGAACAGGGACTATTCAATCAGCCCCAGCATTTT. The full variable domain, in which reference TRBV19 and TRBJ1-5 provide the parts outside the CDR3, is DGGITQSPKYLFRKEGQNVTLSCEQNLNHDAMYWYRQDPGQGLRLIYYSQIVNDFQKGDIAEGYSVSREKKESFPLTVTSAQKNPTAFYLCASNTDIEQGLFNQPQHFGDGTRLSIL.

The V call is TRBV2, the J call TRBJ2-1; the match to TRBD2 covers 8 bases. This CDR3 has 16 amino acids. Germline V gene lookup returns CDR1 SNHLY and CDR2 FYNNEI. J gave up 3 bases and V 7 bases, and 11 bases lay outside the gene matches. The CDR3: CASKRGTSGNYNEQFF. CDR3 coding DNA: TGTGCCAGCAAGAGGGGTACTAGCGGTAACTACAATGAGCAGTTCTTC.

The CDR3 loop reads CASSSRGPGNDGQYF. CDR3 sequence (DNA): TGTGCCAGCAGTTCCCGCGGTCCGGGAAACGATGGTCAGTACTTC. This chain connects TRBV27 to TRBJ2-7; D perhaps matches TRBD2 (5 bases). Germline V gene sequence: CDR1 MNHEY, CDR2 SMNVEV (reference sequence). V lost 4 bases and J lost 10, with 23 bases in between. This CDR3 is 15 amino acids long.

This chain joins TRBV15 and TRBJ2-1; perhaps D is TRBD1 or TRBD2 (5 bases each). The CDR3 length is 18 residues. CDR1 is LNHNV, CDR2 YYDKDF, per germline (reference sequence). The ends were cut back, 5 bases at V and 2 bases at J, with 22 bases in the middle. The CDR3 nucleotides are TGTGCCACCAGCCAACTTGGGGGTGCTAGCCCCACCTACAATGAGCAGTTCTTC. This gives the protein CATSQLGGASPTYNEQFF.

The CDR3 is CASSVGLAGVNEQFF. The CDR3 nucleotides read TGTGCCAGCAGTGTTGGACTAGCGGGAGTCAATGAGCAGTTCTTC. The chain uses TRBV2 and TRBJ2-1; 13 bases line up with TRBD2. CDR3 length equals 15 residues. V shed 4 bases, J shed 6 bases, and the junction held 3 bases outside the gene matches. In germline, CDR1 is SNHLY, CDR2 FYNNEI.

The CDR3 region is CASRGPLNTEAFF. In nucleotides, the CDR3 is TGTGCCAGCAGAGGGCCCCTGAACACTGAAGCTTTCTTT. The chain employs TRBV25-1 and TRBJ1-1; D is unclear. This CDR3 has 13 residues. Trimming removed 6 bases at V and 0 bases at J, with 8 bases between. Per germline, CDR1 MGHDK and CDR2 SYGVNS.

The chain employs TRBV7-3 and TRBJ2-1; no firm D call. There are 15 residues in the CDR3. Between the trimmed V and J ends, which lost 2 bases and 0 bases, there was a span of 8 bases. The germline CDR1 and CDR2 sequences are SGHTA and FQGTGA. In DNA, the CDR3 is TGTGCCAGCAGCTTAGCTCTTAGCTCCTACAATGAGCAGTTCTTC. As protein: CASSLALSSYNEQFF.

The rearrangement joins TRBV13 to TRBJ2-2; 11 bases are shared with TRBD2. This CDR3 contains 15 residues. From germline, CDR1 is PRHDT and CDR2 FYEKMQ (reference sequence). V was clipped by 5 bases and J by 5 bases; unmatched bases: 4. DNA for the CDR3: TGTGCCAGCAGCCTCGGGACTAGCGGAACCGGGGAGCTGTTTTTT. Its protein is CASSLGTSGTGELFF.